What follows are 17 T cell receptor beta chains derived from one specimen sequenced in a study of blood T cell repertoires in COVID-19. This table comes from immunoSEQ multiplex PCR, and its TCRdb copy is limited to in-frame clones, with some not included. The sample lists fewer than 120,000 clones, approximately 90% occurring once. The sample consisted of peripheral blood. The receptors come from a woman aged 45-65 years with acute or convalescent COVID-19.

On this clone: Other DNA sequences in this sample translate to the same CDR3. V and J are TRBV30 and TRBJ1-5; maybe TRBD1 (6 bases). The CDR3 sequence is 13 residues long. Looked up from germline, CDR1 is GTSNPN and CDR2 is SVGIG (reference sequence). V dropped 0 bases and J dropped 4 bases, with 7 bases sitting between them. The CDR3 protein is CAWSVRGNQPQHF. CDR3 sequence (DNA): TGTGCCTGGAGTGTTAGGGGGAATCAGCCCCAGCATTTT.

This chain uses TRBV18 with TRBJ2-7; D might be TRBD2 (5 bases). Trimming left V 3 bases short and J 7 bases short, with 16 bases between. Germline V gene data show CDR1 as KGHSH and CDR2 as LQKENI. The CDR3 loop spans 14 amino acids. CDR3 region: CASSPPEGSREQYF. The CDR3 DNA follows: TGTGCCAGCTCACCTCCCGAGGGTTCGCGGGAGCAGTACTTC.

The chain is built from TRBV18 and TRBJ2-1, with TRBD2 as a possible D gene (6 bases). The CDR3 contains 12 residues. CDR1 and CDR2 from the germline V gene are KGHSH and LQKENI. Trimming removed 10 bases from V and 6 bases from J, with 13 bases in between. CDR3 loop: CATAGVGNEQFF. The CDR3 DNA sequence: TGTGCCACAGCGGGCGTGGGCAATGAGCAGTTCTTC.

V and J are TRBV6-6 and TRBJ2-7; 7 nucleotides align to TRBD2. Germline V gene sequence: CDR1 MNHNY, CDR2 SVGAGI (reference sequence). V shed 6 bases, J shed 7 bases, and the junction held 6 bases outside the gene matches. CDR3 size: 12 residues. The chain's CDR3 is CASSQRDWEQYF. The CDR3 region has the DNA TGTGCCAGCAGCCAGCGGGACTGGGAGCAGTACTTC.

This clone appeared once. A read error may produce the germline difference seen at one junction end. The chain is built from TRBV7-2 and TRBJ2-4, with 10 bases matching TRBD2. CDR1 SGHTA and CDR2 FQGNSA come from the germline V gene. The CDR3 is 15 amino acids. This CDR3 reads CASSLAGVAKNIQYF. CDR3 in DNA: TGTGCCAGCAGCCTAGCGGGAGTTGCCAAAAACATTCAGTACTTC.

The chain combines TRBV24-1 with TRBJ1-1, with D perhaps TRBD1 (6 bases). Between the trimmed V and J ends, which lost 7 bases and 2 bases, there was a span of 10 bases. The CDR3 extends over 13 amino acids. Per the germline V gene, CDR1 is KGHDR and CDR2 is SFDVKD. CDR3 loop: CATRRQDNTEAFF. The DNA for the CDR3 is TGTGCCACCAGGAGACAGGACAACACTGAAGCTTTCTTT.

The chain joins TRBV14 to TRBJ2-7, with TRBD1 as a possible D gene (5 bases). CDR3 length equals 14 residues. V lost 3 bases, J lost 2 bases, and 11 bases lay in between. Germline values: CDR1 SGHDN, CDR2 FVKESK. CDR3 DNA: TGTGCCAGCAGCCAGTTGACAGATACCTACGAGCAGTACTTC. Its protein product is CASSQLTDTYEQYF.

The genes are TRBV30 and TRBJ2-3, with 7 bases matching TRBD2. The CDR3 totals 15 residues. CDR1 and CDR2 (germline): GTSNPN, SVGIG (reference sequence). V was pared by 0 bases and J by 6 bases, with 9 bases of the junction left unmatched. CDR3 sequence reads: CAWSVQVPGGDTQYF. In nucleotides, the CDR3 is TGTGCCTGGAGTGTACAAGTTCCGGGAGGCGATACGCAGTATTTT.

This chain uses TRBV5-1 with TRBJ2-7; 7 bases agree with TRBD1. The CDR3 contains 15 residues. CDR1 SGHRS and CDR2 YFSETQ come from the germline V gene. J lost 0 bases, V lost 4 bases, and 7 bases had no gene match. CDR3 residues: CASSRGQEPSYEQYF. CDR3 in DNA: TGCGCCAGCAGCCGCGGACAGGAGCCCTCCTACGAGCAGTACTTC.

V is TRBV6-1 and J is TRBJ2-4; 9 nucleotides agree with TRBD2. The CDR3 contains 17 residues. From germline, CDR1 is MNHNS and CDR2 SASEGT. V shed 4 bases and J 6 bases; nucleotides not matched to a gene: 13. CDR3 bases: TGTGCCAGCAGTGGGCGTAGCGGGGGAAGAGGGGGAAACATTCAGTACTTC. It yields the protein CASSGRSGGRGGNIQYF.

The chain links TRBV27 to TRBJ2-7; 7 bases map to TRBD1. Unmatched junction bases numbered 6, after V lost 2 bases and J lost 5 bases. CDR1 and CDR2 (germline): MNHEY, SMNVEV (reference sequence). This CDR3 comprises 14 residues. CDR3 in DNA: TGTGCCAGCAGTTTAAAGGGGGCGCGGAACGAGCAGTACTTC. Translation gives CASSLKGARNEQYF.

The rearrangement joins TRBV4-2 to TRBJ1-2, with a weak D call TRBD1 (5 bases). CDR3 length: 14 amino acids. The germline V gene has CDR1 LGHNA and CDR2 YNFKEQ. V gave up 1 base and J gave up 0 bases, with 6 bases separating them. CDR3 bases: TGTGCCAGCAGCCAAGGGGGCCCTAACTATGGCTACACCTTC. Its translation: CASSQGGPNYGYTF.

The V and J genes are TRBV5-8 and TRBJ2-2, with 8 bases matching TRBD1. The length of the CDR3 is 15 residues. Trimming took 1 base from V and 4 from J; bases not matched to a gene: 3. In germline, CDR1 is SGHTS, CDR2 YDEGEE. The CDR3 DNA reads as TGTGCCAGCAGCTTGTACGGGACAGGCACCGGGGAGCTGTTTTTT. Its protein product is CASSLYGTGTGELFF.

The rearrangement links TRBV5-6 to TRBJ2-3; TRBD1 matches at 10 bases. The V gene's germline CDR1 is SGHDT and CDR2 YYEEEE. This CDR3 is built from 15 residues. Germline trimming cut 4 bases from V and 2 bases from J; bases unmatched to any gene: 4. The CDR3 region is CASSTDRGLTDTQYF. The CDR3 bases are TGTGCCAGCAGCACAGACAGGGGGCTCACAGATACGCAGTATTTT.

This clone was found a few times. The chain carries TRBV7-9 and TRBJ1-6; 7 nucleotides match TRBD1. J gave up 10 bases and V 1 base, and 4 bases lay outside the gene matches. This CDR3 is 14 amino acids long. Germline V gene data show CDR1 as SEHNR and CDR2 as FQNEAQ (reference sequence). The CDR3 DNA follows: TGTGCCAGCAGCTTAGACAGGGGCGTCTCACCCCTCCACTTT. Translated: CASSLDRGVSPLHF.

The chain is built from TRBV20-1 and TRBJ1-2; tentative D call: TRBD1 (5 bases). This CDR3 is 11 amino acids long. Germline values: CDR1 DFQATT, CDR2 SNEGSKA (reference sequence). The CDR3 nucleotides read TGCTCGCTGGGACTAAACTATGGCTACACCTTC. The encoded protein is CSLGLNYGYTF.

This clone was detected only once. The chain links TRBV6-2 or TRBV6-3 to TRBJ2-5; tentative D call: TRBD2 (6 bases). The CDR3 covers 16 residues. V was trimmed by 0 bases and J by 7 bases, leaving 18 bases between them. The germline V gene has CDR1 MNHEY and CDR2 SVGEGT. CDR3 in amino acids: CASSYSVLAKPGTQYF. The CDR3, as DNA: TGTGCCAGCAGTTACTCGGTCCTAGCGAAACCAGGGACCCAGTACTTC.